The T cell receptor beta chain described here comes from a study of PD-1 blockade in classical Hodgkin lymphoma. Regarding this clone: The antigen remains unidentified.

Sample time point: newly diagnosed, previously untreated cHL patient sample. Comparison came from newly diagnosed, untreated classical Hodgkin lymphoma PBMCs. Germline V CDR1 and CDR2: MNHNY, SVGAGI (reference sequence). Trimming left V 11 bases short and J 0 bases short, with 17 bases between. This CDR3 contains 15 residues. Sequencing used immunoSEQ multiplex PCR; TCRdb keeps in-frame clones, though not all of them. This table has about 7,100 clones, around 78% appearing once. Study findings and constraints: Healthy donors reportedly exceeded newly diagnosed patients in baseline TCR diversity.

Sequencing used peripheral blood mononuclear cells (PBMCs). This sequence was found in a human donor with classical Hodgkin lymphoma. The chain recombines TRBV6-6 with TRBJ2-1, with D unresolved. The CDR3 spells CACSLLASSYNEQFF. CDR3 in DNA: TGTGCCTGCTCCTTACTTGCGAGCTCCTACAATGAGCAGTTCTTC.